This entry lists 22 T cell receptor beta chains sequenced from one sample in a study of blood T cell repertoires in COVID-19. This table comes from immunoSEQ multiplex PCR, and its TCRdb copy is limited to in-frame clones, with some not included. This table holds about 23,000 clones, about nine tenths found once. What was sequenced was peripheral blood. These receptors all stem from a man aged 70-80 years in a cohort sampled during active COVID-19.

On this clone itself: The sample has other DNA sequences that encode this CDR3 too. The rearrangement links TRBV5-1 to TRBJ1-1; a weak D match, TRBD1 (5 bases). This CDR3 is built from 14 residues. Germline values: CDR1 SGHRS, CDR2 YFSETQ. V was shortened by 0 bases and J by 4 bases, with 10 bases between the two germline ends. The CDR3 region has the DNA TGCGCCAGCAGCTTGGGGCAGGGCGGCACTGAAGCTTTCTTT. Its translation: CASSLGQGGTEAFF.

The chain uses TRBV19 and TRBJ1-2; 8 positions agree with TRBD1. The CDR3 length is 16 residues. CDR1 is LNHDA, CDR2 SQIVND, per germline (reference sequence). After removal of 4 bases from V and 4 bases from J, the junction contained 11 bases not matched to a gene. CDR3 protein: CASSSFIGQGSYGYTF. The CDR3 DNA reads TGTGCCAGTAGTAGCTTCATTGGACAGGGCTCCTATGGCTACACCTTC.

The CDR3: CASSLFPQGSGELFF. DNA for the CDR3: TGTGCCAGCAGCTTATTCCCCCAGGGATCCGGGGAGCTGTTTTTT. The rearrangement uses TRBV7-8 and TRBJ2-2; possible D gene TRBD1, 5 bases. Germline lookup yields CDR1 SGHVS and CDR2 FQNEAQ. Trimming stripped 2 bases from V and 6 bases from J, with 13 bases between. The CDR3 runs to 15 residues.

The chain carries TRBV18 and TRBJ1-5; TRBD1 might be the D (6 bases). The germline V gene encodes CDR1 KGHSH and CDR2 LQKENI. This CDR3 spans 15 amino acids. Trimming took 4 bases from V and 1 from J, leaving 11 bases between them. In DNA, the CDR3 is TGTGCCAGCTCACGGATACAGGGAAGCAATCAGCCCCAGCATTTT. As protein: CASSRIQGSNQPQHF.

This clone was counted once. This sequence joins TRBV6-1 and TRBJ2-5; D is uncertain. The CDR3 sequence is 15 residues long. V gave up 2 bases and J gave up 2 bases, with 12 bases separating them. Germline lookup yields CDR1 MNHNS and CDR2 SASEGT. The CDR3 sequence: CASSEWVLVQETQYF. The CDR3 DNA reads TGTGCCAGCAGTGAATGGGTGCTAGTTCAAGAGACCCAGTACTTC.

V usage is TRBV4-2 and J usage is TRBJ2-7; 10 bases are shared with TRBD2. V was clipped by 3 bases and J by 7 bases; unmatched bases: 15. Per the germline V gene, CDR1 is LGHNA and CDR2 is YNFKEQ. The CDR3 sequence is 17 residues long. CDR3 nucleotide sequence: TGTGCCAGCAGCCAGGCCAGTTGGGCTAGCGGGAGTGTGGAGCAGTACTTC. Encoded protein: CASSQASWASGSVEQYF.

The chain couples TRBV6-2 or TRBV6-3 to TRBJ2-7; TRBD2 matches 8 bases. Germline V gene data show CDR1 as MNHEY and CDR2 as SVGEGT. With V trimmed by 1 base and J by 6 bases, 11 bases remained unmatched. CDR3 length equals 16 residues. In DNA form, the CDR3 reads TGTGCCAGCAGTTACTGGGCCCCCGGACTAGCTATCGAGCAGTACTTC. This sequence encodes CASSYWAPGLAIEQYF.

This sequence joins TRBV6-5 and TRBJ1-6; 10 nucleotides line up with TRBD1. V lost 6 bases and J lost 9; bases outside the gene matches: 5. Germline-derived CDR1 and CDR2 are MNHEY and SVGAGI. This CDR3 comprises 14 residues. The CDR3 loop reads CASRMTGGGSPLHF. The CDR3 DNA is TGTGCCAGCAGAATGACAGGGGGCGGTTCACCCCTCCACTTT.

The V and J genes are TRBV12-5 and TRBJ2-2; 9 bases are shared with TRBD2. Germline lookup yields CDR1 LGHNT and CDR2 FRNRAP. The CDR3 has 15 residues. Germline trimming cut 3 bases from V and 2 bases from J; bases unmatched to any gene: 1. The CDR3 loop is CASGLLAGNTGELFF. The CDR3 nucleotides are TGTGCTAGTGGTTTACTAGCGGGCAACACCGGGGAGCTGTTTTTT.

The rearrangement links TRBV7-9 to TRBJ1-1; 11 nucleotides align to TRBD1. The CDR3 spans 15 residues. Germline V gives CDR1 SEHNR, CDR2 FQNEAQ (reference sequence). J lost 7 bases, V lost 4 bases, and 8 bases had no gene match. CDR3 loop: CASSSWTGGANEAFF. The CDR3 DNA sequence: TGTGCCAGCAGCTCGTGGACAGGGGGCGCAAATGAAGCTTTCTTT.

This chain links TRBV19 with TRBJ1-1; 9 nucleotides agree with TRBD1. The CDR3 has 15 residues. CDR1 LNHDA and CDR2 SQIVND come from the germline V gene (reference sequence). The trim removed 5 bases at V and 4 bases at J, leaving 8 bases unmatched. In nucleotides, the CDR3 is TGTGCCAGTAGTCCTAGAGACAGGGGGACCACTGAAGCTTTCTTT. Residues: CASSPRDRGTTEAFF. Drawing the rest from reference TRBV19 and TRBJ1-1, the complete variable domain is DGGITQSPKYLFRKEGQNVTLSCEQNLNHDAMYWYRQDPGQGLRLIYYSQIVNDFQKGDIAEGYSVSREKKESFPLTVTSAQKNPTAFYLCASSPRDRGTTEAFFGQGTRLTVV.

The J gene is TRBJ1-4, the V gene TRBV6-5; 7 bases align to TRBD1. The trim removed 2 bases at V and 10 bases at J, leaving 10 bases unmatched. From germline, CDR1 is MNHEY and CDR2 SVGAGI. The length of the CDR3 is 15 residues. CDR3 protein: CASSYGQDMYPKLFF. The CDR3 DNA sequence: TGTGCCAGCAGTTACGGACAGGACATGTACCCAAAACTGTTTTTT.

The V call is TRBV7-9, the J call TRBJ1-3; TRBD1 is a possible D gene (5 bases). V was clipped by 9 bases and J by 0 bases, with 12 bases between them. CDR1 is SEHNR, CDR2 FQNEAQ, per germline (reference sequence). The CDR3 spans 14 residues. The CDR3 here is CASETVVSGNTIYF. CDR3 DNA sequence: TGTGCCAGTGAGACAGTCGTCTCTGGAAACACCATATATTTT.

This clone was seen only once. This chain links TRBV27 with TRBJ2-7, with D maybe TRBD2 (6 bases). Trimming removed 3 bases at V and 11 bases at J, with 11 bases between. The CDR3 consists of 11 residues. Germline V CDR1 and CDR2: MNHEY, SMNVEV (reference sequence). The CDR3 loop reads CASSLEGTEYF. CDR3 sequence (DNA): TGTGCCAGCAGTTTGGAGGGCACCGAGTACTTC.

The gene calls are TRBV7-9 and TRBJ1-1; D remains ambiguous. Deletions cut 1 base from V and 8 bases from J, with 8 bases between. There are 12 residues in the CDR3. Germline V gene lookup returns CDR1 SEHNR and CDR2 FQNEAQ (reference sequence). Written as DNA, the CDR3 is TGTGCCAGCAGCTTAGAGGGCGGGGAAGCTTTCTTT. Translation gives CASSLEGGEAFF. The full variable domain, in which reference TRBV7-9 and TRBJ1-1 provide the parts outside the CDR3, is DTGVSQNPRHKITKRGQNVTFRCDPISEHNRLYWYRQTLGQGPEFLTYFQNEAQLEKSRLLSDRFSAERPKGSFSTLEIQRTEQGDSAMYLCASSLEGGEAFFGQGTRLTVV.

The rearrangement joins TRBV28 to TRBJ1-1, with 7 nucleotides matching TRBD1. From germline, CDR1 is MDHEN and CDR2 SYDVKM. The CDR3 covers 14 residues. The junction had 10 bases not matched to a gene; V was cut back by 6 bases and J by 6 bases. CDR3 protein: CASSLKQGLAEAFF. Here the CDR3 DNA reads TGTGCCAGCAGCCTAAAACAGGGGTTGGCTGAAGCTTTCTTT. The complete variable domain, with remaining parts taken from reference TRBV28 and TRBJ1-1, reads DVKVTQSSRYLVKRTGEKVFLECVQDMDHENMFWYRQDPGLGLRLIYFSYDVKMKEKGDIPEGYSVSREKKERFSLILESASTNQTSMYLCASSLKQGLAEAFFGQGTRLTVV.

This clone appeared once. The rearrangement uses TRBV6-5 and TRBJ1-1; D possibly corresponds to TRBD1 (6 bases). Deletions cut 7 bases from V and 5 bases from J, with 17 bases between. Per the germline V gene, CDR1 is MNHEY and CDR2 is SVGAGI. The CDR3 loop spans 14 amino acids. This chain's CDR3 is CASKKARGETEAFF. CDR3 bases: TGTGCCAGCAAGAAAGCCAGGGGAGAAACTGAAGCTTTCTTT.

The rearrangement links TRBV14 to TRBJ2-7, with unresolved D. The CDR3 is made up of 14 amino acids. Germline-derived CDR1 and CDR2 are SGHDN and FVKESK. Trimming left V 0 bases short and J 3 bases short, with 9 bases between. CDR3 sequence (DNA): TGTGCCAGCAGCCAAGATAGGCGGTACTACGAGCAGTACTTC. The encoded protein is CASSQDRRYYEQYF.

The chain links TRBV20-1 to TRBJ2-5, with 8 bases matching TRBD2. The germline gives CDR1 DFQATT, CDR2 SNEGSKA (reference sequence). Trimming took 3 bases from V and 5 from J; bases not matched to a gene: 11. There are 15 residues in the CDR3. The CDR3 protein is CSASISGSGSETQYF. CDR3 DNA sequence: TGCAGTGCTAGTATCAGCGGGAGCGGGTCGGAGACCCAGTACTTC.

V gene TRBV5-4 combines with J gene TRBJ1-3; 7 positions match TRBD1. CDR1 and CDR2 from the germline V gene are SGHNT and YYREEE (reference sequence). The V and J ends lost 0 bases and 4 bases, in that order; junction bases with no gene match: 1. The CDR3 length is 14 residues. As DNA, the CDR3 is TGTGCCAGCAGCTTGGAAGGGGGCGGAAACACCATATATTTT. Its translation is CASSLEGGGNTIYF.

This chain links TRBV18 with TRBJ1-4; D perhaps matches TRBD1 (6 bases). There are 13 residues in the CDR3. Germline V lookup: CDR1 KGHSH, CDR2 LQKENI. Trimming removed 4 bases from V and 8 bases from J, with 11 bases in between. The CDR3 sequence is CASSRTEEEKLFF. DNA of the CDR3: TGTGCCAGCTCACGGACAGAAGAGGAAAAACTGTTTTTT.

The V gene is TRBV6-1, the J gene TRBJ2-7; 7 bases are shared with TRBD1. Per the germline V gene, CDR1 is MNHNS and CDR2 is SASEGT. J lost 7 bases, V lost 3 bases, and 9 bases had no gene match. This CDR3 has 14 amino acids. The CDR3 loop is CASSDGTVPDEQYF. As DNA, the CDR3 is TGTGCCAGCAGTGACGGGACAGTGCCCGATGAGCAGTACTTC.